These 5 T cell receptor beta chains were all obtained from the same sample, sequenced in a study of blood T cell repertoires in COVID-19 (TCRdb year 2020). The method behind the library was the immunoSEQ multiplex PCR assay. Here the immuneACCESS table is served through TCRdb, limited to in-frame sequences with V and J called. Missing clones are a known gap in these copies; in checked studies unresolved V genes cover under half, and the rest lacks a known reason. Present in this sample are more than 150,000 clones, 84% of which were seen just once. Of the sample, roughly 7.3% falls within the top ten clones. The specimen was PBMCs or T cells enriched from blood (not recorded which). These receptors were taken from a woman between 50 and 59 years old who had recovered from COVID-19.

The V gene is TRBV6-4, the J gene TRBJ2-3, with D possibly TRBD2 on 6 matching bases. With 3 bases removed from V and 5 bases from J, the gap between germline ends came to 15 bases. This CDR3 has 15 residues. Germline values: CDR1 MRHNA, CDR2 SNTAGT. CDR3 residues: CASSEFGDSGDTQYF. DNA of the CDR3: TGTGCCAGCAGTGAGTTTGGGGACTCGGGAGATACGCAGTATTTT.

V usage is TRBV6-2 or TRBV6-3 and J usage is TRBJ2-1, with 10 positions matching TRBD2. With 4 bases clipped from V and 7 bases from J, the junction kept 7 bases outside the gene matches. CDR3 length: 15 amino acids. Germline V CDR1 and CDR2: MNHEY, SVGEGT. This chain's CDR3 is CASSSPSGSSNEQFF. CDR3 coding DNA: TGTGCCAGCAGTTCCCCTAGCGGGAGTTCAAATGAGCAGTTCTTC.

V and J are TRBV7-2 and TRBJ1-6, with TRBD1 as a possible D gene (5 bases). The germline V gene encodes CDR1 SGHTA and CDR2 FQGNSA. This CDR3 comprises 15 residues. V shed 1 base and J shed 7 bases, with 11 bases lying between them. DNA of the CDR3: TGTGCCAGCAGCTTAGACACAGGCTCAAATTCACCCCTCCACTTT. Its translation: CASSLDTGSNSPLHF.

The chain uses TRBV6-6 and TRBJ1-1, with D unresolved. This CDR3 region has 15 residues. Trimming stripped 2 bases from V and 1 base from J, with 11 bases between. CDR1 is MNHNY and CDR2 is SVGAGI in the germline V gene (reference sequence). The CDR3 DNA follows: TGTGCCAGCAGTTACCCGAGGGTTCAGAACACTGAAGCTTTCTTT. It is translated as CASSYPRVQNTEAFF.

The chain couples TRBV7-9 to TRBJ2-7; D is perhaps TRBD1 (5 bases). CDR1 SEHNR and CDR2 FQNEAQ come from the germline V gene (reference sequence). The CDR3 length is 12 residues. V lost 5 bases and J 7 bases, leaving 12 bases between the germline ends. As DNA, the CDR3 is TGTGCCAGCAGCCCAGGGTCTGGGGAGCAGTACTTC. This codes for CASSPGSGEQYF.